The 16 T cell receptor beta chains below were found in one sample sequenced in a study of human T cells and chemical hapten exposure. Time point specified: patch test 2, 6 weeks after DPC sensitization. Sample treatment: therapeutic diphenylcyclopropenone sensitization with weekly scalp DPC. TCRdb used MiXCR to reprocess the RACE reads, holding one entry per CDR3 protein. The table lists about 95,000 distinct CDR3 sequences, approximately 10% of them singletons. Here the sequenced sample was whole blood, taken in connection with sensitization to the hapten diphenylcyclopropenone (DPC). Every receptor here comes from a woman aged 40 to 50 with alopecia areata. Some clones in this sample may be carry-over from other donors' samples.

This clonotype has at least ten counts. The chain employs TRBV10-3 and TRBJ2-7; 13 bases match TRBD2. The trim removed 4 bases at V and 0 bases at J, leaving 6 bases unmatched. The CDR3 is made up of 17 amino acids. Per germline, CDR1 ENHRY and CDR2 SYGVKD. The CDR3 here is CAISAGLAGPASYEQYF. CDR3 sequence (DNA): TGTGCCATCAGTGCGGGACTAGCGGGACCCGCCTCCTACGAGCAGTACTTC.

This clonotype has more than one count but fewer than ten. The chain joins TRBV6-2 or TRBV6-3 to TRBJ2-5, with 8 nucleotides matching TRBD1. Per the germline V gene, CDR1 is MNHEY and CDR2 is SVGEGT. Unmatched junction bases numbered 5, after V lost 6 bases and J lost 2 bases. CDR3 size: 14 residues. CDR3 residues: CASSQGQGQETQYF. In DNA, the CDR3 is TGTGCCAGCAGCCAAGGACAGGGACAAGAGACCCAGTACTTC.

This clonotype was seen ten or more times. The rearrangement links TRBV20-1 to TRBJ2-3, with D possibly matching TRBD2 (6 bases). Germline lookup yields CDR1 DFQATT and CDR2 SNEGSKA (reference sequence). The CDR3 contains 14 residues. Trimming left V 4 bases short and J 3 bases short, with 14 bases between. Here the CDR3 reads CSAIRGIGTDTQYF. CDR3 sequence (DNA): TGCAGTGCTATCCGCGGGATCGGGACAGATACGCAGTATTTT.

For the CDR3, the DNA is TGCAGTGCTAGGGGGGCTTATAGCAATCAGCCCCAGCATTTT. This codes for CSARGAYSNQPQHF. This chain uses TRBV20-1 with TRBJ1-5, with D possibly matching TRBD1 (6 bases). The V end was cut by 3 bases, the J end by 0 bases, with 9 bases between. The germline V gene has CDR1 DFQATT and CDR2 SNEGSKA (reference sequence). This CDR3 is 14 amino acids long.

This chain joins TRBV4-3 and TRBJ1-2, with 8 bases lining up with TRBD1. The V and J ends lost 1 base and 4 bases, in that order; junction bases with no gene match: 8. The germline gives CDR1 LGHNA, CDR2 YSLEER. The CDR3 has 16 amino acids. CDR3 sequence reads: CASSQVYGTGRYGYTF. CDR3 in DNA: TGCGCCAGCAGCCAAGTGTACGGGACAGGCCGCTATGGCTACACCTTC.

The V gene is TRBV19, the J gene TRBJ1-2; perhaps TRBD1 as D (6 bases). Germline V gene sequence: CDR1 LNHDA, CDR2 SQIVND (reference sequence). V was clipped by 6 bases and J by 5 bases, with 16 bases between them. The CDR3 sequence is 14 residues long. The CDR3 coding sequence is TGTGCCAGTAGGAAACCAGGACAGTCTTATGGCTACACCTTC. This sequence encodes CASRKPGQSYGYTF.

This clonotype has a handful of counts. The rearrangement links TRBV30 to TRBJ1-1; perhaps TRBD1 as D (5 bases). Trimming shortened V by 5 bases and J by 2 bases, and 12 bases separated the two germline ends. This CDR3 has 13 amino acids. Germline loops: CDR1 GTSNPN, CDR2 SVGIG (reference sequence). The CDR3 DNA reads TGTGCCTGGGACCGGACACCCAACACTGAAGCTTTCTTT. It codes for CAWDRTPNTEAFF.

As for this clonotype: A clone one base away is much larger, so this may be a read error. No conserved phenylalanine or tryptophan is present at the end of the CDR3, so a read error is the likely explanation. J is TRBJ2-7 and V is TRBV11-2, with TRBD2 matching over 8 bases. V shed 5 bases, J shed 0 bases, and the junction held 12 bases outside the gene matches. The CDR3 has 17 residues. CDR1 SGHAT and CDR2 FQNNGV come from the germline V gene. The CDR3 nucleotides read TGTGCCAGCAGCCCCTGGGCTAGCGGGCCAAGCTCCTACGAGCAGTACTGC. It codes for CASSPWASGPSSYEQYC.

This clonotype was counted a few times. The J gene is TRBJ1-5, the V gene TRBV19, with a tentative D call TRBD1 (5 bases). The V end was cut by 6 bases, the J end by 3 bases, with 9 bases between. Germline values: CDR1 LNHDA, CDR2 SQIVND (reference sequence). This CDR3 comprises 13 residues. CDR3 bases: TGTGCCAGTAGGGGGGTCTACAATCAGCCCCAGCATTTT. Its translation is CASRGVYNQPQHF.

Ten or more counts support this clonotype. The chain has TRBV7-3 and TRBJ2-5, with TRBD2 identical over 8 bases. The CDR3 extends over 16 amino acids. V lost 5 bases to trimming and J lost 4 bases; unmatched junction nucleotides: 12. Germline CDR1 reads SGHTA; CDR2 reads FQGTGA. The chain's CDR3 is CASSPGGALQGETQYF. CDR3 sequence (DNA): TGTGCCAGCAGCCCCGGGGGGGCTCTTCAGGGAGAGACCCAGTACTTC.

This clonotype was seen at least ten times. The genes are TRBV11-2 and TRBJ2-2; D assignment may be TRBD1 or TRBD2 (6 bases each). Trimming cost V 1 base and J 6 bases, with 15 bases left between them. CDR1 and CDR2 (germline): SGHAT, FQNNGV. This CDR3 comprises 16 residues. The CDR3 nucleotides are TGTGCCAGCAGCTTAGCCGTGCAGGGGAGGCCCGGGGAGCTGTTTTTT. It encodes CASSLAVQGRPGELFF.

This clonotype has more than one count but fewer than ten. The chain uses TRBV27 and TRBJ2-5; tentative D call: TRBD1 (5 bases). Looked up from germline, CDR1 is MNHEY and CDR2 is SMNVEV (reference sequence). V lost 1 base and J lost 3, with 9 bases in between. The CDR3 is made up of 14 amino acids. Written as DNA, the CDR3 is TGTGCCAGCAGTTTATACTGGGGCGAAGAGACCCAGTACTTC. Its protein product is CASSLYWGEETQYF.

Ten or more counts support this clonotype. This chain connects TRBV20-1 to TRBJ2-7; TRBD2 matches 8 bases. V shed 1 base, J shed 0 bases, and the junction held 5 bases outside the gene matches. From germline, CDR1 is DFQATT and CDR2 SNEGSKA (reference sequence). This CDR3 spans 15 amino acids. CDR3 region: CSARAERGSSYEQYF. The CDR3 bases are TGCAGTGCTAGAGCGGAGCGGGGGAGCTCCTACGAGCAGTACTTC.

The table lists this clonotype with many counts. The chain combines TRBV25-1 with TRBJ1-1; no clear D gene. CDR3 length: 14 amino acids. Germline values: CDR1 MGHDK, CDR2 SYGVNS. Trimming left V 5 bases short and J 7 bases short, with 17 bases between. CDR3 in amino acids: CASSQPGSRVEAFF. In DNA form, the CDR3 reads TGTGCCAGCAGTCAACCGGGAAGTCGAGTTGAAGCTTTCTTT.

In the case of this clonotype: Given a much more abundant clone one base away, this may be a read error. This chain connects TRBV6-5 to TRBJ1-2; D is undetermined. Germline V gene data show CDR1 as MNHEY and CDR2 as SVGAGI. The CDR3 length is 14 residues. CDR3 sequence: CASSYSTPTTGFTF. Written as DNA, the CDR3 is TGTGCCAGCAGTTACTCGACACCGACGACTGGCTTCACCTTC.

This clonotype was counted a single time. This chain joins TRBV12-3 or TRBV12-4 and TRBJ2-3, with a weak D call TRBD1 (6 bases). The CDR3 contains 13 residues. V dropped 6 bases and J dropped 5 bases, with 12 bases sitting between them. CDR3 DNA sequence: TGTGCCAGCAGGAGAACAGGGATAGATACGCAGTATTTT. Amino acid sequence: CASRRTGIDTQYF.